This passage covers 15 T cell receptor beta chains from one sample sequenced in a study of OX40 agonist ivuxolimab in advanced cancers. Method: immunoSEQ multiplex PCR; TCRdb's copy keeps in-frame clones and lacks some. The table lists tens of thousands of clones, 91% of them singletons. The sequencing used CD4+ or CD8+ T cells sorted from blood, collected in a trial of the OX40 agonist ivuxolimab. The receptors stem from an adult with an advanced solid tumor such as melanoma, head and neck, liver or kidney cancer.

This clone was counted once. CDR3 in amino acids: CASSPKSVNSGNTIYF. The CDR3, as DNA: TGTGCCAGCAGCCCGAAATCTGTTAACTCTGGAAACACCATATATTTT. V gene TRBV7-2 combines with J gene TRBJ1-3; D gene unclear. The V gene's germline CDR1 is SGHTA and CDR2 FQGNSA. Trimming cost V 5 bases and J 0 bases, with 14 bases left between them. CDR3 length: 16 residues. The full variable domain, completed using reference TRBV7-2 and TRBJ1-3, is GAGVSQSPSNKVTEKGKDVELRCDPISGHTALYWYRQSLGQGLEFLIYFQGNSAPDKSGLPSDRFSAERTGGSVSTLTIQRTQQEDSAVYLCASSPKSVNSGNTIYFGEGSWLTVV.

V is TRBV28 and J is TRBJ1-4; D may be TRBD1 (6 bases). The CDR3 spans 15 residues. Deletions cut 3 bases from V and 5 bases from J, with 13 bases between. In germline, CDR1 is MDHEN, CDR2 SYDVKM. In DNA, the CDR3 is TGTGCCAGCAGTTTGGGGGGACACTTGAATGAAAAACTGTTTTTT. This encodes CASSLGGHLNEKLFF.

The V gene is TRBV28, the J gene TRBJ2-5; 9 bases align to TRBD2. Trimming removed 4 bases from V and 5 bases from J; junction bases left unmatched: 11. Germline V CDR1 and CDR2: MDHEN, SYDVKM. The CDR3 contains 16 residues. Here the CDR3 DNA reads TGTGCCAGCAGTTCCCAGGTGGCTAGCGGGATGGAGACCCAGTACTTC. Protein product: CASSSQVASGMETQYF.

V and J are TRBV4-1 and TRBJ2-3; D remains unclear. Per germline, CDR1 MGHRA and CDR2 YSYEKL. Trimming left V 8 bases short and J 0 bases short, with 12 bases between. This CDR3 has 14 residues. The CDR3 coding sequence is TGCGCCAGCCGAACAGCGAAAAGCACAGATACGCAGTATTTT. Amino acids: CASRTAKSTDTQYF.

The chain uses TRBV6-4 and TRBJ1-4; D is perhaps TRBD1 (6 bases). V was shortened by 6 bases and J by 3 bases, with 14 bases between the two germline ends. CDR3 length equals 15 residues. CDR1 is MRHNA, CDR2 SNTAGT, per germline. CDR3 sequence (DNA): TGTGCCAGCAGACCACAGGGTACGGCTAATGAAAAACTGTTTTTT. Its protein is CASRPQGTANEKLFF.

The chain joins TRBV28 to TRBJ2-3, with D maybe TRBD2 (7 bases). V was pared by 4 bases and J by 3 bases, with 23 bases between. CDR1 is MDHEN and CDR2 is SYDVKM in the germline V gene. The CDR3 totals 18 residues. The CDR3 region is CASSSPAGAGEGTDTQYF. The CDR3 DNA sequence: TGTGCCAGCAGTTCCCCCGCGGGGGCGGGAGAGGGTACAGATACGCAGTATTTT.

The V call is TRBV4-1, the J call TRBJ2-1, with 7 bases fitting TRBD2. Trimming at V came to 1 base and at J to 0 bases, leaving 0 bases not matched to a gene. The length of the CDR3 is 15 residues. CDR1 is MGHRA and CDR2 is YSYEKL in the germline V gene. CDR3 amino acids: CASSQGGSSYNEQFF. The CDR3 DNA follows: TGCGCCAGCAGCCAAGGCGGGAGCTCCTACAATGAGCAGTTCTTC.

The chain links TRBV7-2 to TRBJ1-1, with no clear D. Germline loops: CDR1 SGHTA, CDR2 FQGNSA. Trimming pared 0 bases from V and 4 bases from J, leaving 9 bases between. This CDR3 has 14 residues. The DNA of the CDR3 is TGTGCCAGCAGCTTAGCAGGGTGGGGCACTGAAGCTTTCTTT. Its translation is CASSLAGWGTEAFF.

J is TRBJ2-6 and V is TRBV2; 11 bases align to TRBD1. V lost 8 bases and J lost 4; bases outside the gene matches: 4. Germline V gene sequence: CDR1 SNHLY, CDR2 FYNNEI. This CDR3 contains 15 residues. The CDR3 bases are TGTGCCAGCGGACAGGGGGCGTCGGGGGCCAACGTCCTGACTTTC. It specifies CASGQGASGANVLTF.

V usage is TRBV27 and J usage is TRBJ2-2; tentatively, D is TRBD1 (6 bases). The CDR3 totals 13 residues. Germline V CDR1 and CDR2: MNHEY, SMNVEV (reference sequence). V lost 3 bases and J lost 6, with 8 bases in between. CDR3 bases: TGTGCCAGCAGTTTCAGGGGAGCCGGGGAGCTGTTTTTT. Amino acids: CASSFRGAGELFF.

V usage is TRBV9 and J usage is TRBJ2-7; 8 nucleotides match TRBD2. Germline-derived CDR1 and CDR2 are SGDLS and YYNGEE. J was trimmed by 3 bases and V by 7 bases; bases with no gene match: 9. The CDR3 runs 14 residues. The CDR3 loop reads CASGGGLNIYEQYF. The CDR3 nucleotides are TGTGCCAGCGGCGGGGGGCTTAATATCTACGAGCAGTACTTC.

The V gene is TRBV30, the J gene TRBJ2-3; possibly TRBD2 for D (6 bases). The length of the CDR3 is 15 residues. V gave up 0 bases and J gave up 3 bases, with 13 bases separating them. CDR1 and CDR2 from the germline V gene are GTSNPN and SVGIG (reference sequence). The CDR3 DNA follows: TGTGCCTGGAGTGTACCGCGGCGGGGAACAGATACGCAGTATTTT. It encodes CAWSVPRRGTDTQYF.

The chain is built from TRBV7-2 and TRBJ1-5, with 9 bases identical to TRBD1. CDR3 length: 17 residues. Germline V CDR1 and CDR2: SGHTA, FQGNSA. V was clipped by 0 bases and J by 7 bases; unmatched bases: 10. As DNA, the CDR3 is TGTGCCAGCAGCTTAGCCAGGGACAGGGCATCCAGACAGCCCCAGCATTTT. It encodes CASSLARDRASRQPQHF.

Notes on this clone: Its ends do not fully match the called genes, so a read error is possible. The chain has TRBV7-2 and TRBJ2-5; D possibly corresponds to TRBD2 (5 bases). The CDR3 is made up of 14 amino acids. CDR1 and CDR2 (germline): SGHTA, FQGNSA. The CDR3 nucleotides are TGTGCCAGCAGCCTAGCCGCGGTTCAAGAGACCCAGTACTTC. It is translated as CASSLAAVQETQYF.

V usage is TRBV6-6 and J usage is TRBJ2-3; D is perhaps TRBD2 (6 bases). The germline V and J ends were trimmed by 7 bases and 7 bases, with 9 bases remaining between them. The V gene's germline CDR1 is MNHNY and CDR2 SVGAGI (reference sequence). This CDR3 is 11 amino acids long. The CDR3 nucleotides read TGTGCCAGCAACGGAGGGAATACGCAGTATTTT. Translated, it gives CASNGGNTQYF.